The clone carrying this TCR beta chain was detected many times. The antigen is undetermined. The junction departs from the called germline gene at one end, perhaps through a read error. Germline V gene lookup returns CDR1 SEHNR and CDR2 FQNEAQ (reference sequence). CDR3 size: 16 residues. Libraries of TCR beta came from iRepertoire HTBI primers plus Arm-PCR of CDR3 regions. MiXCR was run by TCRdb on the multiplex PCR reads, yielding one entry per CDR3 protein. The data show about 240,000 distinct CDR3 sequences, with roughly 21% seen just once and about 15% held by the top ten. The sample originates from a study of regulatory T cells in long-lasting Graves disease. As for the study in general: Graves' patients with a new diagnosis had received antithyroid drugs under 3 months. Study outcomes and limitations: New patients shared 966 public clonotypes, fewer than the approximately 3,000 shared by persistent patients. With persistent disease, TRBV28, TRBJ1-2 and TRBJ2-5 were the favored segments. Persistent Graves' patients had lower TCR diversity than newly diagnosed ones.

This sample's time point: newly diagnosed GD, antithyroid drugs for less than 3 months. PBMCs were the source of the RNA used for TCR sequencing. The source of this sequence is a female donor with Graves disease. V gene TRBV7-9 combines with J gene TRBJ2-1, with D possibly TRBD1 on 6 matching bases. The sample in question was peripheral blood mononuclear cells (PBMCs), obtained at new diagnosis, from a patient treated with antithyroid drugs. The CDR3 is CASSFRSGVILNEQFF. CDR3 nucleotide sequence: TGTGCCAGCAGCTTCCGATCAGGGGTAATACTGAATGAACAGTTCTTC. Together with reference TRBV7-9 and TRBJ2-1, the CDR3 gives the full variable domain: DTGVSQNPRHKITKRGQNVTFRCDPISEHNRLYWYRQTLGQGPEFLTYFQNEAQLEKSRLLSDRFSAERPKGSFSTLEIQRTEQGDSAMYLCASSFRSGVILNEQFFGPGTRLTVL.